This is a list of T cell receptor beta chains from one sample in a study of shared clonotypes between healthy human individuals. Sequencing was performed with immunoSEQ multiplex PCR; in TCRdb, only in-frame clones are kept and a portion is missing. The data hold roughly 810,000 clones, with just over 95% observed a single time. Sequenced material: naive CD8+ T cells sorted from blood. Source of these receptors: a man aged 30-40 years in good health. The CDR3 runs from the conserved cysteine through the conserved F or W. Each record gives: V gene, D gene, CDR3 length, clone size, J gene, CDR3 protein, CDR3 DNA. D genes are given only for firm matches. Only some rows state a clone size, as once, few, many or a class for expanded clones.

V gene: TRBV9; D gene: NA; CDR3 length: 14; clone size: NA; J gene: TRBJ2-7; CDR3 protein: CASSGPGSPYEQYF; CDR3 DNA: TGTGCCAGCAGCGGCCCGGGATCCCCCTACGAGCAGTACTTC
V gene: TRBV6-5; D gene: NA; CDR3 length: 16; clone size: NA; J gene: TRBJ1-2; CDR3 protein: CASSYSPDRGRYGYTF; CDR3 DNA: TGTGCCAGCAGTTACTCACCGGACAGAGGAAGATATGGCTACACCTTC
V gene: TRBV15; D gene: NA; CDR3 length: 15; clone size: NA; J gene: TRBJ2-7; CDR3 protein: CATSRDGASWYEQYF; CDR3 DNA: TGTGCCACCAGCAGAGATGGGGCTAGTTGGTACGAGCAGTACTTC
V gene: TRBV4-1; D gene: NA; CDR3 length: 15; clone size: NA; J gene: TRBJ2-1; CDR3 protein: CASSQDGSSYNEQFF; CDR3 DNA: TGCGCCAGCAGCCAAGACGGTAGCTCCTACAATGAGCAGTTCTTC
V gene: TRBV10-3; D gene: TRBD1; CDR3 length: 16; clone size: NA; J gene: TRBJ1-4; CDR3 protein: CAISGGQGPTNEKLFF; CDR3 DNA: TGTGCCATCAGTGGGGGACAGGGGCCTACTAATGAAAAACTGTTTTTT
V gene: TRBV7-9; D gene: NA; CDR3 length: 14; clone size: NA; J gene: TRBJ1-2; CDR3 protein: CASSLRSLEWGYTF; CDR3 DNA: TGTGCCAGCAGCTTAAGATCTCTGGAATGGGGCTACACCTTC
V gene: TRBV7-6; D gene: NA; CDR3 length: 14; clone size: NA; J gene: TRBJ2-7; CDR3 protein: CASSLEGIPYEQYF; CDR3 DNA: TGTGCCAGCAGCTTAGAGGGGATTCCCTACGAGCAGTACTTC
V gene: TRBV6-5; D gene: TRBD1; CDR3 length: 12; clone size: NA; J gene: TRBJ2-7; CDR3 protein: CASSPQGYEQYF; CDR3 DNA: TGTGCCAGCAGTCCACAGGGGTACGAGCAGTACTTC
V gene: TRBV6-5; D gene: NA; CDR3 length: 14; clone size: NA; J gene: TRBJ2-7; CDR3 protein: CASSYGRSSYEQYF; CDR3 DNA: TGTGCCAGCAGTTACGGCAGGTCCTCCTACGAGCAGTACTTC
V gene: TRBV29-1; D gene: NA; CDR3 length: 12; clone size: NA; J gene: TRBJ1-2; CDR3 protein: CSVEQRNYGYTF; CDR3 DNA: TGCAGCGTTGAACAGAGGAACTATGGCTACACCTTC
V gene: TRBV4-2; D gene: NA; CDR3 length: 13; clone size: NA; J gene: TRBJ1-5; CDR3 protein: CASSQYSNQPQHF; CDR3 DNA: TGTGCCAGCAGCCAATATAGCAATCAGCCCCAGCATTTT
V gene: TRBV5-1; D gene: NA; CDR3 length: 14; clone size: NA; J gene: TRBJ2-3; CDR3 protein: CASSLEDSPDTQYF; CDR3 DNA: TGCGCCAGCAGCTTGGAGGACAGCCCTGATACGCAGTATTTT
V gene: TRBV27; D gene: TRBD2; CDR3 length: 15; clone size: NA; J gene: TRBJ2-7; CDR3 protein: CASSSGTSGLYEQYF; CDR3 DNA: TGTGCCAGCAGCTCCGGGACTAGCGGACTCTACGAGCAGTACTTC
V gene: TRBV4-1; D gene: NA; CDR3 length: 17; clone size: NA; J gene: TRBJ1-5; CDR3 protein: CASSQDGRGGSNQPQHF; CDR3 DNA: TGCGCCAGCAGCCAAGATGGGAGGGGCGGTAGCAATCAGCCCCAGCATTTT
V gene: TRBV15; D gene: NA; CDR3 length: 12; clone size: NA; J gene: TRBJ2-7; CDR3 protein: CAIGGQGYEQYF; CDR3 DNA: TGTGCCATTGGGGGGCAGGGCTACGAGCAGTACTTC
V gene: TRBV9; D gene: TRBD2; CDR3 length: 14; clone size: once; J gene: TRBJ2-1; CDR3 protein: CASSVRLANNEQFF; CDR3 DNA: TGTGCCAGCAGCGTGAGACTAGCGAACAATGAGCAGTTCTTC
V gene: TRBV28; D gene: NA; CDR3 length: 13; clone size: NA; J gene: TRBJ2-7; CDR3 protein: CASRSGRTYEQYF; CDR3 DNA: TGTGCCAGCAGGTCCGGACGGACCTACGAGCAGTACTTC
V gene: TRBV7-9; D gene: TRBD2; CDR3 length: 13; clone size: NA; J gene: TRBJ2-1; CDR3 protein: CASSAGLAFEQFF; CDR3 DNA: TGTGCCAGCAGCGCGGGACTAGCGTTTGAGCAGTTCTTC
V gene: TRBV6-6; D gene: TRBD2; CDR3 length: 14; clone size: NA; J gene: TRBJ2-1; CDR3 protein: CASLTSGVWNEQFF; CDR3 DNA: TGTGCCAGCCTAACTAGCGGGGTATGGAATGAGCAGTTCTTC
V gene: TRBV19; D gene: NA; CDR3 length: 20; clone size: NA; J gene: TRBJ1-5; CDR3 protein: CASSTRARGKASDSNQPQHF; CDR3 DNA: TGTGCCAGTAGTACGAGGGCGCGGGGGAAAGCTTCAGATAGCAATCAGCCCCAGCATTTT
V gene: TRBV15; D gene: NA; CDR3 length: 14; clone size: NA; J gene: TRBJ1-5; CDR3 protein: CATSPSGSNQPQHF; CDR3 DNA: TGTGCCACCTCCCCGAGTGGTAGCAATCAGCCCCAGCATTTT
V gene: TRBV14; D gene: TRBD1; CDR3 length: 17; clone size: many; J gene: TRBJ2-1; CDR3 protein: CASSQEGQGFSYNEQFF; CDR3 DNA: TGTGCCAGCAGCCAAGAAGGACAGGGGTTCTCCTACAATGAGCAGTTCTTC
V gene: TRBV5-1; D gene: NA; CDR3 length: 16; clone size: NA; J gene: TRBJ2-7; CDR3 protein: CASSLAGSGFHYEQYF; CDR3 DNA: TGCGCCAGCAGCTTGGCCGGTAGCGGATTTCACTACGAGCAGTACTTC